The sequence of this T cell receptor beta chain was determined in a study of CD8 T cells in ankylosing spondylitis. A word on this clonotype: What it recognizes is unknown.

General observations from the study: There were earlier reports of some motif variants in reactive arthritis synovial fluid and blood. Blood of patients with ankylosing spondylitis appeared to be characterized by a TCR beta motif of about eight highly homologous variants.

CDR1 and CDR2 (germline): MNHEY, SMNVEV (reference sequence). This CDR3 is 16 amino acids long. The junction had 10 bases not matched to a gene; V was cut back by 2 bases and J by 4 bases. TCRdb reprocessed the 5' RACE reads via MiXCR and lists one record per CDR3 protein. The sample consists of about 420,000 distinct CDR3 sequences, around 24% of them appearing once. What was sequenced was blood, either unsorted or a sorted T cell fraction (not recorded which). The receptor's source is a male donor with ankylosing spondylitis. The rearrangement uses TRBV27 and TRBJ1-1; 7 bases align to TRBD1. The CDR3 region is CASSLTPSPGGTEAFF. The CDR3 nucleotides are TGTGCCAGCAGTTTAACCCCATCCCCAGGGGGCACTGAAGCTTTCTTT.